These T cell receptor beta chains were read from a single sample in a study of OX40 agonist ivuxolimab in advanced cancers. The protocol was immunoSEQ multiplex PCR, while the TCRdb copy is restricted to in-frame clones and leaves out a portion. The sample lists 37,000 or so clones, roughly nine tenths occurring once. Material: CD4+ or CD8+ T cells sorted from blood, obtained in a trial of the OX40 agonist ivuxolimab. The receptor source for this set is an adult with an advanced solid tumor such as melanoma, head and neck, liver or kidney cancer. CDR3s include the opening cysteine and the closing phenylalanine or tryptophan. The D gene is left open where the match is weak. Only some rows state a clone size, as once, few, many or a class for expanded clones.

once,.,TRBV5-8,TRBJ2-1,CASSRTIEQFF,TGTGCCAGCAGCCGGACGATCGAGCAGTTCTTC
.,.,TRBV19,TRBJ1-2,CASGGDPLNYGYTF,TGTGCTAGCGGAGGAGACCCTCTAAACTATGGCTACACCTTC
.,.,TRBV10-2,TRBJ2-5,CASSESVGVVQTQYF,TGCGCCAGCAGTGAGTCCGTTGGGGTGGTACAGACCCAGTACTTC
.,TRBD1,TRBV27,TRBJ1-1,CASPDRGRSTEAFF,TGTGCCAGTCCGGACAGGGGGCGTAGCACTGAAGCTTTCTTT
once,.,TRBV5-8,TRBJ2-2,CASSSGTRAAGELFF,TGTGCCAGCAGCTCTGGGACCAGAGCGGCCGGGGAGCTGTTTTTT
.,TRBD1,TRBV14,TRBJ1-1,CASSKLQGIGTEAFF,TGTGCCAGCAGCAAACTACAGGGGATAGGCACTGAAGCTTTCTTT
.,.,TRBV7-7,TRBJ2-5,CASSLGTLETQYF,TGTGCTAGCAGCTTAGGCACTTTAGAGACCCAGTACTTC
few,.,TRBV20-1,TRBJ1-5,CSAGPQHF,TGCAGTGCTGGGCCCCAGCATTTT
.,.,TRBV7-6,TRBJ2-2,CASSLASEGRTGELFF,TGTGCCAGCAGCTTAGCGTCGGAGGGGAGGACCGGGGAGCTGTTTTTT
.,TRBD1,TRBV9,TRBJ1-1,CASSPDRGRNTEAFF,TGTGCCAGCAGCCCCGACAGGGGGCGAAACACTGAAGCTTTCTTT
.,.,TRBV18,TRBJ2-7,CASSLSASSYEQYF,TGTGCCAGCTCATTATCAGCCAGCTCCTACGAGCAGTACTTC
.,.,TRBV5-1,TRBJ2-6,CASSLVSRASGANVLTF,TGCGCCAGCAGCTTGGTCAGTAGGGCCTCTGGGGCCAACGTCCTGACTTTC
.,TRBD1,TRBV7-9,TRBJ1-1,CASSSRDRNLEAFF,TGTGCCAGCAGCTCCCGGGACAGGAACCTTGAAGCTTTCTTT
once,TRBD1,TRBV6-6,TRBJ2-7,CASTHAGTGSYEQYF,TGTGCCAGCACCCACGCCGGGACAGGGTCCTACGAGCAGTACTTC
.,.,TRBV7-8,TRBJ2-7,CASSLTASSYEQYF,TGTGCCAGCAGCTTAACGGCGAGCTCCTACGAGCAGTACTTC
.,.,TRBV6-5,TRBJ1-1,CASSPGTPAFF,TGTGCCAGCAGTCCCGGGACACCGGCTTTCTTT
once,.,TRBV29-1,TRBJ2-3,CSVGGTLKPGTDTQYF,TGCAGCGTTGGGGGGACTCTTAAACCTGGCACAGATACGCAGTATTTT
.,TRBD2,TRBV7-2,TRBJ2-1,CASSFRRGGPNEQFF,TGTGCCAGCAGCTTCAGACGGGGGGGCCCCAATGAGCAGTTCTTC
.,.,TRBV30,TRBJ1-4,CAWTRADRHNEKLFF,TGTGCCTGGACTCGGGCAGACAGACATAATGAAAAACTGTTTTTT
once,.,TRBV6-5,TRBJ1-1,CASRRNTEAFF,TGTGCCAGCAGGAGGAACACTGAAGCTTTCTTT
.,.,TRBV7-9,TRBJ2-5,CASSPKGQETQYF,TGTGCCAGCAGCCCTAAGGGCCAAGAGACCCAGTACTTC
.,TRBD2,TRBV19,TRBJ2-1,CASSTSGGGYNEQFF,TGTGCCAGTAGTACCAGCGGGGGGGGCTACAATGAGCAGTTCTTC
once,TRBD1,TRBV6-5,TRBJ1-2,CASQRSGQGNYGYTF,TGTGCCAGCCAAAGATCGGGACAGGGGAACTATGGCTACACCTTC
once,TRBD2,TRBV6-4,TRBJ2-1,CASSDNGLAGGTYNEQFF,TGTGCCAGCAGTGACAACGGACTAGCGGGGGGTACCTACAATGAGCAGTTCTTC
once,.,TRBV5-4,TRBJ1-3,CASSLTGNSGNTIYF,TGTGCCAGCAGCTTGACAGGGAACTCTGGAAACACCATATATTTT
.,.,TRBV6-1,TRBJ1-6,CARGTPLHF,TGTGCCCGAGGAACCCCCCTCCACTTT
.,.,TRBV7-2,TRBJ1-1,CASGSLGGASTEAFF,TGTGCCAGCGGGTCCTTAGGGGGGGCGAGCACTGAAGCTTTCTTT
.,.,TRBV7-9,TRBJ2-6,CASSFGGSGANVLTF,TGTGCCAGCAGCTTCGGGGGCTCTGGGGCCAACGTCCTGACTTTC
.,.,TRBV28,TRBJ1-2,CASSPPGGRGGYGYTF,TGTGCCAGCAGTCCTCCCGGGGGCAGGGGTGGCTATGGCTACACCTTC
.,.,TRBV5-6,TRBJ2-7,CASSLEQGYEQYF,TGTGCCAGCAGCTTGGAACAGGGTTACGAGCAGTACTTC
.,.,TRBV27,TRBJ1-1,CASRSDRTTGNTEAFF,TGTGCCAGCAGGTCTGACAGGACCACAGGGAACACTGAAGCTTTCTTT
once,.,TRBV27,TRBJ1-6,CASSLSWGISSGGNSPLHF,TGTGCCAGCAGTTTATCGTGGGGTATCTCTTCCGGGGGTAATTCACCCCTCCACTTT
.,.,TRBV7-9,TRBJ2-3,CASSLVGMGDTQYF,TGTGCCAGCAGCTTAGTGGGGATGGGAGATACGCAGTATTTT
once,TRBD1,TRBV11-2,TRBJ2-7,CASSRDREGEQYF,TGTGCCAGCAGCCGAGACAGGGAAGGCGAGCAGTACTTC
.,.,TRBV14,TRBJ2-7,CASSPSRAGEQYF,TGTGCCAGCAGTCCCAGCAGGGCCGGCGAGCAGTACTTC
.,TRBD1,TRBV15,TRBJ2-7,CATSRNRQGEWYYEQYF,TGTGCCACCAGCAGAAACCGACAGGGCGAGTGGTACTACGAGCAGTACTTC
.,TRBD1,TRBV12-5,TRBJ1-4,CASGFSQTGGDRSTNEKLLF,TGTGCTAGTGGTTTCTCCCAGACAGGGGGAGATCGTTCTACTAATGAAAAACTGCTTTTT
.,TRBD1,TRBV6-5,TRBJ1-2,CASRKGQGVGYTF,TGTGCCAGCAGGAAGGGACAGGGAGTTGGCTACACCTTC
.,.,TRBV18,TRBJ2-2,CASSPGNNGLGELFF,TGTGCCAGCTCACCAGGGAACAACGGCCTCGGGGAGCTGTTTTTT